The rows below give T cell receptor beta chains drawn from one sample of a study of blood T cells in healthy people across ages. TCRdb re-called the 5' RACE reads with MiXCR, one entry per CDR3 protein. The sample carries over a million distinct CDR3 sequences, less than 50% recorded once. The source material was blood. The receptor source for this set is a woman aged 60-70 years in good health. The CDR3 runs from the conserved cysteine through the conserved F or W. Fields, in order: clone size, D gene, V gene, J gene, CDR3 DNA, CDR3 protein. D genes are given only for firm matches. Size is stated for part of the rows, as once, few or many counts, or as a class when the clone is expanded.

clone_size: -; d_call: TRBD1; v_call: TRBV7-3; j_call: TRBJ2-1; cdr3_nt: TGTGCCAGCAGCACGACAGGGGAGGAAGGGCAGTTCTTC; cdr3_aa: CASSTTGEEGQFF
clone_size: -; d_call: TRBD1; v_call: TRBV4-1; j_call: TRBJ2-1; cdr3_nt: TGCGCCAGCAGCCATTCTGGGGGACAGGGAAGGAATGAGCAGTTCTTC; cdr3_aa: CASSHSGGQGRNEQFF
clone_size: few; d_call: -; v_call: TRBV20-1; j_call: TRBJ2-1; cdr3_nt: TGCAGTGCTAGGGCAGATTATCCCTACAATGAGCAGTTCTTC; cdr3_aa: CSARADYPYNEQFF
clone_size: -; d_call: -; v_call: TRBV6-5; j_call: TRBJ1-1; cdr3_nt: TGTGCCAGCAGTTGGGGTCAGTCGGCTCCTGGGAGGACTGAAGCTTTCTTT; cdr3_aa: CASSWGQSAPGRTEAFF
clone_size: -; d_call: -; v_call: TRBV29-1; j_call: TRBJ2-3; cdr3_nt: TGCAGCGTTGTCCCGGGACTCTTTAGCACAGATACGCAGTATTTT; cdr3_aa: CSVVPGLFSTDTQYF
clone_size: few; d_call: -; v_call: TRBV20-1; j_call: TRBJ2-4; cdr3_nt: TGCAGTGCTAGAGATCAGGAGGGAACGGGAAACATTCAGTACTTC; cdr3_aa: CSARDQEGTGNIQYF
clone_size: -; d_call: TRBD1; v_call: TRBV5-1; j_call: TRBJ1-2; cdr3_nt: TGCGCCAGCAGCTACGACAGGGGAGGCTACACCTTC; cdr3_aa: CASSYDRGGYTF
clone_size: -; d_call: -; v_call: TRBV20-1; j_call: TRBJ2-3; cdr3_nt: TGCAGTGCTCCCATCGGCGGGATCCCCACAGATACGCAGTATTTT; cdr3_aa: CSAPIGGIPTDTQYF
clone_size: few; d_call: -; v_call: TRBV15; j_call: TRBJ2-1; cdr3_nt: TGTGCCACCAGCAGAGGTTCCAATGAGCAGTTCTTC; cdr3_aa: CATSRGSNEQFF
clone_size: few; d_call: -; v_call: TRBV13; j_call: TRBJ2-3; cdr3_nt: TGTGCCAGCAGCCGCCCAAGCTCAATGGACTGGGATACGCAGTATTTT; cdr3_aa: CASSRPSSMDWDTQYF
clone_size: many; d_call: -; v_call: TRBV29-1; j_call: TRBJ2-4; cdr3_nt: TGCAGCGTTCTCCTTGACAAAAACATTCAGTACTTC; cdr3_aa: CSVLLDKNIQYF
clone_size: -; d_call: -; v_call: TRBV30; j_call: TRBJ2-2; cdr3_nt: TGTGCCTGGAGTCCAACAGGGGAGCTGTTTTTT; cdr3_aa: CAWSPTGELFF
clone_size: -; d_call: TRBD1; v_call: TRBV12-3/TRBV12-4; j_call: TRBJ1-2; cdr3_nt: TGTGCCAGCAGTCATCAGGACAGGGATTTGGATGGCTACACCTTC; cdr3_aa: CASSHQDRDLDGYTF
clone_size: -; d_call: -; v_call: TRBV3-1; j_call: TRBJ1-6; cdr3_nt: TGTGCCAGCAGCGAAGACTGGGTTATCTTACCCCTCCACTTT; cdr3_aa: CASSEDWVILPLHF
clone_size: few; d_call: -; v_call: TRBV12-3/TRBV12-4; j_call: TRBJ2-6; cdr3_nt: TGTGCCAGCAGTTCAACGGCCCTCTCTGGGGCCAACGTCCTGACTTTC; cdr3_aa: CASSSTALSGANVLTF
clone_size: -; d_call: -; v_call: TRBV11-2; j_call: TRBJ2-6; cdr3_nt: TGTGCCAGCAGCTTAGTTGGCAGGCGCTCTCCTGGGGCCAACGTCCTGACTTTC; cdr3_aa: CASSLVGRRSPGANVLTF
clone_size: -; d_call: TRBD2; v_call: TRBV6-2/TRBV6-3; j_call: TRBJ2-1; cdr3_nt: TGTGCCAGCAGTGTCATAGCGGGAGGGATTTACAATGAGCAGTTCTTC; cdr3_aa: CASSVIAGGIYNEQFF
clone_size: many; d_call: -; v_call: TRBV12-3/TRBV12-4; j_call: TRBJ2-1; cdr3_nt: TGTGCCAGCAGTCCGCCAGGCCCGGTAATTAAGCAGTTCTTC; cdr3_aa: CASSPPGPVIKQFF
clone_size: few; d_call: -; v_call: TRBV20-1; j_call: TRBJ2-5; cdr3_nt: TGCAGTGCTAATCCTGCGGGTTCCCAAGAGACCCAGTACTTC; cdr3_aa: CSANPAGSQETQYF
clone_size: -; d_call: TRBD2; v_call: TRBV27; j_call: TRBJ2-7; cdr3_nt: TGTGCCAGCGCGGGAGCGGGCTCTGCCTACGAGCAGTACTTC; cdr3_aa: CASAGAGSAYEQYF
clone_size: -; d_call: -; v_call: TRBV12-3/TRBV12-4; j_call: TRBJ2-7; cdr3_nt: TGTGCCAGCAGGGCGCAGGGGAGGGACGAGCAGTACTTC; cdr3_aa: CASRAQGRDEQYF
clone_size: -; d_call: -; v_call: TRBV5-6; j_call: TRBJ2-7; cdr3_nt: TGTGCCAGCAGCTTGGTTCAGGGCCTCTACGAGCAGTACTTC; cdr3_aa: CASSLVQGLYEQYF
clone_size: many; d_call: -; v_call: TRBV15; j_call: TRBJ2-3; cdr3_nt: TGTGCCACCAGCAGCGGAGGGACAGATACGCAGTATTTT; cdr3_aa: CATSSGGTDTQYF
clone_size: -; d_call: -; v_call: TRBV6-5; j_call: TRBJ2-1; cdr3_nt: TGTGCCAGCAGTTACTCGAGGCTAGAAAGACACAATGAGCAGTTCTTC; cdr3_aa: CASSYSRLERHNEQFF
clone_size: -; d_call: -; v_call: TRBV4-1; j_call: TRBJ2-7; cdr3_nt: TGCGCCAGCAGCGGTCAGGCCTTCTACGAGCAGTACTTC; cdr3_aa: CASSGQAFYEQYF
clone_size: -; d_call: TRBD1; v_call: TRBV4-1; j_call: TRBJ1-1; cdr3_nt: TGCGCCAGCAGCCAAGCAACAGGGGAAACTGAAGCTTTCTTT; cdr3_aa: CASSQATGETEAFF
clone_size: -; d_call: TRBD1; v_call: TRBV29-1; j_call: TRBJ2-5; cdr3_nt: TGCAGCGTACGGACAGGGGGGATAGAGACCCAGTACTTC; cdr3_aa: CSVRTGGIETQYF
clone_size: few; d_call: -; v_call: TRBV6-4; j_call: TRBJ2-1; cdr3_nt: TGTGCCACCATCCCCAAACCGTCGACAGGGAATGTGAAAGGTAGCGGACACGACAATGAGCAGTTCTTC; cdr3_aa: CATIPKPSTGNVKGSGHDNEQFF
clone_size: -; d_call: -; v_call: TRBV4-2; j_call: TRBJ2-5; cdr3_nt: TGTGCCAGCAGCCCTACCGGGGCAGGGGAAGAGACCCAGTACTTC; cdr3_aa: CASSPTGAGEETQYF
clone_size: -; d_call: -; v_call: TRBV20-1; j_call: TRBJ2-2; cdr3_nt: TGCAGTGCCCGGAGGAGGGGGGACGCGTCCGGGGAGCTGTTTTTT; cdr3_aa: CSARRRGDASGELFF
clone_size: -; d_call: TRBD2; v_call: TRBV7-8; j_call: TRBJ2-7; cdr3_nt: TGTGCCAGCAGAAATCTAGCGGGAGGATCCTACAATGAGCAGTACTTC; cdr3_aa: CASRNLAGGSYNEQYF